This TCR beta chain comes out of a study of T cells in Graves' hyperthyroidism and ophthalmopathy. Newly diagnosed hyperthyroidism patients aged 18 to 65 years had disease lasting under 2 months. Germline V gene data show CDR1 as SGHNT and CDR2 as YENEEA. Including both end residues, the CDR3 is 17 amino acids long. TCR beta CDR3 region amplification was performed from RNA transcripts. HTBI primers drove first-round RT-PCR of the TCR CDR3. MiXCR, applied by TCRdb to the multiplex PCR reads, yields one record per CDR3 protein. The data show some 180,000 distinct CDR3 sequences, about a sixth seen once. Concerning this clonotype: It is unclear where the CDR3 begins or ends on the DNA, so no DNA is shown, and the CDR3 is as TCRdb lists it.

The V gene is TRBV11-3, the J gene TRBJ2-1; TRBD2, the table's D call, was not compared with the DNA. Sequencing was performed on blood. This TCR came from a woman between 45 and 65 years old with Graves' hyperthyroidism. CDR3 sequence reads: CASRPAAREGPYNEQFF.